A selection of T cell receptor beta chains follows, all from one sample in a study of T cells in Graves' hyperthyroidism and ophthalmopathy. TCRdb re-called the multiplex PCR reads with MiXCR, one entry per CDR3 protein. The sample contains fewer than 550,000 distinct CDR3 sequences, more than 15% of which appear only once. The sample comprised blood. The source of these receptors is a young woman with Graves' hyperthyroidism. Both conserved end residues are part of each CDR3. Fields, in order: V gene, clone size, D gene, J gene, CDR3 DNA, CDR3 protein. D genes are given only for firm matches. Rows give clone size only sometimes, using once, few, many, or a class for an expanded clone.

v_gene: TRBV4-2; abundance: many; d_gene: TRBD1; j_gene: TRBJ1-5; CDR3nt: TGTGCCAGCAGCCAAGATTCCCCGACAGGGCGTCAGCCCCAGCATTTT; CDR3aa: CASSQDSPTGRQPQHF
v_gene: TRBV28; abundance: many; d_gene: -; j_gene: TRBJ2-7; CDR3nt: TGTGCCAGCAGTTTCCGGGGGGCGCACGAGCAGTACTTC; CDR3aa: CASSFRGAHEQYF
v_gene: TRBV7-9; abundance: -; d_gene: -; j_gene: TRBJ2-7; CDR3nt: TGTGCCAGCAGCCGAACTTCCATCCAGACCTACGAGCAGTACTTC; CDR3aa: CASSRTSIQTYEQYF
v_gene: TRBV10-3; abundance: -; d_gene: -; j_gene: TRBJ2-1; CDR3nt: TGTGCCGTCAGTGGCGGGGCAGGGGGACCCAATGAGCAGTTCTTC; CDR3aa: CAVSGGAGGPNEQFF
v_gene: TRBV7-2; abundance: few; d_gene: TRBD1; j_gene: TRBJ1-1; CDR3nt: TGTGCCAGCAGCTTAGTAGGGGGCGTAGACACTGAAGCTTTCTTT; CDR3aa: CASSLVGGVDTEAFF
v_gene: TRBV11-2; abundance: many; d_gene: -; j_gene: TRBJ2-1; CDR3nt: TGTGCCAGCAGCTTAGATCGACCTGGTCTTTGGACACGGGAGCAGTTCTTC; CDR3aa: CASSLDRPGLWTREQFF
v_gene: TRBV3-1; abundance: many; d_gene: -; j_gene: TRBJ2-7; CDR3nt: TGTGCCAGCAGCCAATTTCAGGCCTACGAGCAGTACTTC; CDR3aa: CASSQFQAYEQYF
v_gene: TRBV20-1; abundance: -; d_gene: -; j_gene: TRBJ2-3; CDR3nt: TGCAGTGCTAGGGCAGGACTAACTAGCACAGATACGCAGTATTTT; CDR3aa: CSARAGLTSTDTQYF
v_gene: TRBV2; abundance: many; d_gene: -; j_gene: TRBJ2-7; CDR3nt: TGTGCCAGCAGGAGACGGGGGCAGGACGCCTACGAGCAGTACTTC; CDR3aa: CASRRRGQDAYEQYF
v_gene: TRBV28; abundance: many; d_gene: TRBD1; j_gene: TRBJ1-2; CDR3nt: TGTGCCAGCAAACTCCATCTACTCCGGGACAGGGAACCCACCTTC; CDR3aa: CASKLHLLRDREPTF
v_gene: TRBV20-1; abundance: many; d_gene: -; j_gene: TRBJ1-2; CDR3nt: TGCAGTGCTAGCTTCAGTAAGCGAGCTAACTATGGCTACACCTTC; CDR3aa: CSASFSKRANYGYTF
v_gene: TRBV4-1; abundance: many; d_gene: -; j_gene: TRBJ2-1; CDR3nt: TGCGCCAGCAGCCGAGGGGGGGGCAGCGAGCAGTTCTTC; CDR3aa: CASSRGGGSEQFF
v_gene: TRBV5-1; abundance: many; d_gene: TRBD1; j_gene: TRBJ2-5; CDR3nt: TGCGCCAGCAGCGAGGGACAGGGGGTAGAGACCCAGTACTTC; CDR3aa: CASSEGQGVETQYF
v_gene: TRBV7-9; abundance: many; d_gene: TRBD2; j_gene: TRBJ2-1; CDR3nt: TGTGCCAGCAGCTTAGCGCAGGGCGGGGGGCGAGCGTCTGAGCAGTTCTTC; CDR3aa: CASSLAQGGGRASEQFF
v_gene: TRBV4-1; abundance: -; d_gene: -; j_gene: TRBJ1-1; CDR3nt: TGCGCCAGCAGCCACAACCCGTTGGCATCGGCCACTGAAGCTTTCTTT; CDR3aa: CASSHNPLASATEAFF
v_gene: TRBV20-1; abundance: -; d_gene: -; j_gene: TRBJ2-1; CDR3nt: TGCAGTGCTAGTGCTTTACAGAGCTCCTACAATGAGCAGTTCTTC; CDR3aa: CSASALQSSYNEQFF
v_gene: TRBV7-9; abundance: few; d_gene: -; j_gene: TRBJ1-2; CDR3nt: TGTGCCAGCAGCTTAGTTGCGGTTGGTGGCTACACCTTC; CDR3aa: CASSLVAVGGYTF
v_gene: TRBV10-3; abundance: -; d_gene: -; j_gene: TRBJ2-7; CDR3nt: TGTGCCATCCGGGGGACCCAGGGTTACGAGCAGCACTTC; CDR3aa: CAIRGTQGYEQHF
v_gene: TRBV6-2/TRBV6-3; abundance: -; d_gene: TRBD1; j_gene: TRBJ2-5; CDR3nt: TGTGCCAGCAGTTACAACGGACAGGGGTTGAGGGAGACCCAGTACTTC; CDR3aa: CASSYNGQGLRETQYF
v_gene: TRBV27; abundance: -; d_gene: -; j_gene: TRBJ2-6; CDR3nt: TGTGCCAGCGGGATCTCTGGGGCCAACGTCCTGACTTTC; CDR3aa: CASGISGANVLTF
v_gene: TRBV3-1; abundance: few; d_gene: -; j_gene: TRBJ2-2; CDR3nt: TGTGCCAGCAGCCCACGCTCGGGGGTCCTCGGGCCCGGGGAGCTGTTTTTT; CDR3aa: CASSPRSGVLGPGELFF
v_gene: TRBV7-9; abundance: many; d_gene: -; j_gene: TRBJ2-4; CDR3nt: TGTGCCAGCAGCCCAGAGTCGGGGGCCCAGCTTGACATTCAGTACTTC; CDR3aa: CASSPESGAQLDIQYF
v_gene: TRBV6-2/TRBV6-3; abundance: many; d_gene: -; j_gene: TRBJ2-5; CDR3nt: TGTGCCAGCAGTCCATCACGTAGAGAAGAGACCCAGTACTTC; CDR3aa: CASSPSRREETQYF
v_gene: TRBV9; abundance: many; d_gene: -; j_gene: TRBJ1-2; CDR3nt: TGTGCCAGCAGCGTTGCGGCCAGGGTAAACTATGGCTACACCTTC; CDR3aa: CASSVAARVNYGYTF
v_gene: TRBV11-2; abundance: -; d_gene: TRBD1; j_gene: TRBJ1-1; CDR3nt: TGTGCCAGCAGCAGTACAGGGGGCTTGGCGACTGAAGCTTTCTTT; CDR3aa: CASSSTGGLATEAFF
v_gene: TRBV11-1; abundance: many; d_gene: -; j_gene: TRBJ1-1; CDR3nt: TGTGCCAGCAGCTCAAAGACGAACACTGAAGCTTTCTTT; CDR3aa: CASSSKTNTEAFF
v_gene: TRBV4-2; abundance: many; d_gene: TRBD1; j_gene: TRBJ1-2; CDR3nt: TGTGCCAGCAGCCAAGAAAGACAGGGGAGCTATGGCTACACCTTC; CDR3aa: CASSQERQGSYGYTF
v_gene: TRBV9; abundance: many; d_gene: TRBD2; j_gene: TRBJ2-1; CDR3nt: TGTGCCAGCAGCCTCGGTTTGCGGGAGGGAAACAATGAGCAGTTCTTC; CDR3aa: CASSLGLREGNNEQFF
v_gene: TRBV4-2; abundance: -; d_gene: -; j_gene: TRBJ2-5; CDR3nt: TGTGCCAGCAGCCAAGAGGGTCTGGTCCAAGAGACCCAGTACTTC; CDR3aa: CASSQEGLVQETQYF
v_gene: TRBV12-3/TRBV12-4; abundance: many; d_gene: TRBD1; j_gene: TRBJ1-2; CDR3nt: TGTGCCACAGGGGGGCGTCATAACTATGGCTACACCTTC; CDR3aa: CATGGRHNYGYTF
v_gene: TRBV19; abundance: -; d_gene: -; j_gene: TRBJ1-1; CDR3nt: TGTGCCAGCCACTCTAGGATGAACACTGAAGCTTTCTTT; CDR3aa: CASHSRMNTEAFF
v_gene: TRBV7-8; abundance: many; d_gene: TRBD1; j_gene: TRBJ1-5; CDR3nt: TGTGCCAGCAGCTTAAGGGGGCGGAATCAGCCCCAGCATTTT; CDR3aa: CASSLRGRNQPQHF
v_gene: TRBV5-1; abundance: -; d_gene: -; j_gene: TRBJ2-1; CDR3nt: TGCGCCAGCAGCCCTCCGGGACAGGGTAAAGTTTTGTCACGGGGAGCTAGCGGGATAAATGAGCAGTTCTTC; CDR3aa: CASSPPGQGKVLSRGASGINEQFF